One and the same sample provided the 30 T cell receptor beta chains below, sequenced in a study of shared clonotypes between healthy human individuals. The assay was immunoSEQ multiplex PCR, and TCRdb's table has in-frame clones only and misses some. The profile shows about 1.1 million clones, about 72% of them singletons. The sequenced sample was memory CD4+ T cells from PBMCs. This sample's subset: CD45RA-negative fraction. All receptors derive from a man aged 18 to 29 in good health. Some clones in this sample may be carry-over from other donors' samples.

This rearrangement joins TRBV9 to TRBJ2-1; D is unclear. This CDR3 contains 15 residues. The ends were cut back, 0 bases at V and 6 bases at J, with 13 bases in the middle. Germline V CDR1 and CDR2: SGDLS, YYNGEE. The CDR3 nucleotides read TGTGCCAGCAGCGTAGCTCCCACTTGGGGCAATGAGCAGTTCTTC. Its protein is CASSVAPTWGNEQFF.

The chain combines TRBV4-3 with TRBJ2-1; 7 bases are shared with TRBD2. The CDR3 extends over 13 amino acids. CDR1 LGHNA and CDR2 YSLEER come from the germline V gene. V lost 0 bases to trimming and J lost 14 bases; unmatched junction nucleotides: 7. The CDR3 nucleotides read TGCGCCAGCAGCCAAGAGCCGGTGACTAGCAAGTTCTTC. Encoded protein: CASSQEPVTSKFF.

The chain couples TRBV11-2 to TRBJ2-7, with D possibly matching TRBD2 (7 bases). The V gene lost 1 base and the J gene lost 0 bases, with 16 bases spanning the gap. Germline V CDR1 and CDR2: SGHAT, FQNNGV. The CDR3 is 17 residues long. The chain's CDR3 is CASSLGGGPSGSYEQYF. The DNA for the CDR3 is TGTGCCAGCAGCTTAGGAGGGGGGCCTAGCGGCTCCTACGAGCAGTACTTC.

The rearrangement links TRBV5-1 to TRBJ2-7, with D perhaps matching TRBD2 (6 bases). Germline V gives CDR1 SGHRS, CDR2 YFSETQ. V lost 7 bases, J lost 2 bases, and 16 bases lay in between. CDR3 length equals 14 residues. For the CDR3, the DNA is TGCGCCAGCCGAAGAATAGCGGCCCCCTACGAGCAGTACTTC. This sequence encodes CASRRIAAPYEQYF.

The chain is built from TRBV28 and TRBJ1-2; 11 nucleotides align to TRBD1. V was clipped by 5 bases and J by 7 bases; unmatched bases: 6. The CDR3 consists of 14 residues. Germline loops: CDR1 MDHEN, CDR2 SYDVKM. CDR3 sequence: CASSAGGQGAGYTF. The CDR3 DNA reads TGTGCCAGCAGTGCCGGAGGACAGGGGGCTGGCTACACCTTC.

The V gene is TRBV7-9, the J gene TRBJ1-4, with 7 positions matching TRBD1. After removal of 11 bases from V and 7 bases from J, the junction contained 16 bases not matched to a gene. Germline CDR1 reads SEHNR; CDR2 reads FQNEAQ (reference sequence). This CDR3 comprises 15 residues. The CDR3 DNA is TGTGCCGTACGAGGGGGCGACAGAGTCGGTGAAAAACTGTTTTTT. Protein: CAVRGGDRVGEKLFF.

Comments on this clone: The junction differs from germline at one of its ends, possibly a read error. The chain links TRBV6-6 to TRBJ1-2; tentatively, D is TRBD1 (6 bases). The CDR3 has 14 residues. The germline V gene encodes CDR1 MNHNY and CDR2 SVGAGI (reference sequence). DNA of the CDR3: TGTGCCAGCAGCTACTACAGGGACGTGGGAGGCTACACCTTC. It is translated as CASSYYRDVGGYTF.

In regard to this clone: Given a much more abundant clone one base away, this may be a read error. This CDR3 reads CASSVEGARGQPQYF. In DNA, the CDR3 is TGTGCCAGCAGCGTAGAGGGGGCGCGGGGACAGCCCCAGTATTTT. The chain couples TRBV9 to TRBJ1-5; tentatively, D is TRBD1 (7 bases). The J call may be incorrect, as the DNA end agrees better with TRBJ2-3. The CDR3 has 15 amino acids. CDR1 SGDLS and CDR2 YYNGEE come from the germline V gene.

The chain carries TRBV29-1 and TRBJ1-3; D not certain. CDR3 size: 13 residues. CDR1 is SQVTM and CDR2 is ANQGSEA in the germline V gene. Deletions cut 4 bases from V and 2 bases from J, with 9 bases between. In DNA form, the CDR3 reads TGCAGCGTTGTGCCCGGCACTGGAAACACCATATATTTT. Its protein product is CSVVPGTGNTIYF.

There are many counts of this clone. The CDR3 reads CASEKTRTNTGELFF. CDR3 in DNA: TGTGCCAGCGAGAAGACTAGAACGAACACCGGGGAGCTGTTTTTT. The chain combines TRBV7-9 with TRBJ2-2; D might be TRBD2 (6 bases). V was shortened by 8 bases and J by 0 bases, with 13 bases between the two germline ends. Germline V gene data show CDR1 as SEHNR and CDR2 as FQNEAQ (reference sequence). This CDR3 is built from 15 residues.

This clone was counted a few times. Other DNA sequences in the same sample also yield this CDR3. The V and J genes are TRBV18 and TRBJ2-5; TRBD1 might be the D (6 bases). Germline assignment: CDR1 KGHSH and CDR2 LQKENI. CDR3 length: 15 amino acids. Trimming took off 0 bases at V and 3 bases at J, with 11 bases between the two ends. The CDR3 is CASSPPGTQKETQYF. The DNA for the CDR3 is TGTGCCAGCTCACCACCAGGGACACAGAAAGAGACCCAGTACTTC.

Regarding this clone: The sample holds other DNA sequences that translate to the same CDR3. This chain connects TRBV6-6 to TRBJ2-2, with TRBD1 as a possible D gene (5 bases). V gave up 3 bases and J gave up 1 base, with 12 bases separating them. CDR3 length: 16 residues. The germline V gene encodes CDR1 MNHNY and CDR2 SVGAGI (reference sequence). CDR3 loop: CASSYSPGQNTGELFF. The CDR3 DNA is TGTGCCAGCAGTTATTCCCCTGGACAGAACACCGGGGAGCTGTTTTTT.

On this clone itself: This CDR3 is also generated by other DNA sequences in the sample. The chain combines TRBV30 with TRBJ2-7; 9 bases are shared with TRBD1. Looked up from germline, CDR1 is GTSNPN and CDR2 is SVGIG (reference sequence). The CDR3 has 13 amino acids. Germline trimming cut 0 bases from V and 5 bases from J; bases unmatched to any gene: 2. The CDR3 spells CAWSVQGANEQYF. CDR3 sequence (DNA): TGTGCCTGGAGTGTACAGGGGGCCAACGAGCAGTACTTC.

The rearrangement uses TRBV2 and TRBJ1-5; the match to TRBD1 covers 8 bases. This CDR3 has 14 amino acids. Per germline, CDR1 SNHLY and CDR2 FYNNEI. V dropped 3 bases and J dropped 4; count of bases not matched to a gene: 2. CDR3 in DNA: TGTGCCAGCAGTGACCGGACAGGGAATCAGCCCCAGCATTTT. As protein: CASSDRTGNQPQHF.

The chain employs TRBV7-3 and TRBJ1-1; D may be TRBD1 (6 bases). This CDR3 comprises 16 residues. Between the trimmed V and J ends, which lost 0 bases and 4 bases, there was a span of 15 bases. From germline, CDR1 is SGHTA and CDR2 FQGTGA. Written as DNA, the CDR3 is TGTGCCAGCAGCTTAACGGCACAGGGTTGGGGCACTGAAGCTTTCTTT. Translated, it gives CASSLTAQGWGTEAFF.

Here the CDR3 reads CASSLTAGYEQYF. CDR3 sequence (DNA): TGTGCCAGCAGCTTAACCGCCGGCTACGAGCAGTACTTC. The J gene is TRBJ2-7, the V gene TRBV7-3; D gene unclear. The V gene's germline CDR1 is SGHTA and CDR2 FQGTGA. V shed 0 bases and J shed 3 bases, with 6 bases lying between them. The length of the CDR3 is 13 residues.

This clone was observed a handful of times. This CDR3 reads CASSLMGQRNQPQHF. CDR3 nucleotide sequence: TGTGCCAGCAGTTTGATGGGACAGCGCAATCAGCCCCAGCATTTT. The chain recombines TRBV27 with TRBJ1-5, with 7 bases identical to TRBD1. J gave up 2 bases and V 3 bases, and 4 bases lay outside the gene matches. The CDR3 extends over 15 amino acids. The germline V gene encodes CDR1 MNHEY and CDR2 SMNVEV (reference sequence).

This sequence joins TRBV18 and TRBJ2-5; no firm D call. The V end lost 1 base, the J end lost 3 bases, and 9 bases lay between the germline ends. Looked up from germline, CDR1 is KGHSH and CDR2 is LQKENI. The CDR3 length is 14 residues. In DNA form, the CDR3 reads TGTGCCAGCTCACCACAGGGATTAGAAGAGACCCAGTACTTC. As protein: CASSPQGLEETQYF.

The CDR3 protein is CASSQIGGLATEAFF. DNA of the CDR3: TGCGCCAGCAGCCAAATCGGAGGGTTGGCAACTGAAGCTTTCTTT. The chain is built from TRBV4-1 and TRBJ1-1; no clear D. V was cut by 2 bases and J by 5 bases, with 15 bases left in between. The length of the CDR3 is 15 residues. Germline V lookup: CDR1 MGHRA, CDR2 YSYEKL.

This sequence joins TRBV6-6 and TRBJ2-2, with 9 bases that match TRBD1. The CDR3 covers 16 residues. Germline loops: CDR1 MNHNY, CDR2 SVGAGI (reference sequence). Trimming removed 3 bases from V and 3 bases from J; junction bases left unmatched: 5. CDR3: CASSYSQGADTGELFF. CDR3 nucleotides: TGTGCCAGCAGTTATTCACAGGGGGCGGACACCGGGGAGCTGTTTTTT.

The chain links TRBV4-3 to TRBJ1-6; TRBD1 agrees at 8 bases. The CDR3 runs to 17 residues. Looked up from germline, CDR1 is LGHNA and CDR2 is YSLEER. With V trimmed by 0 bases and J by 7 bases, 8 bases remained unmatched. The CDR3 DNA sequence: TGCGCCAGCAGCCAAGAGGACCGACAGGGGTGGAATTCACCCCTCCACTTT. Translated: CASSQEDRQGWNSPLHF.

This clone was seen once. The CDR3, as DNA: TGTGCCAGCAGCTTAGTTGCGGTTACAGATACGCAGTATTTT. As protein: CASSLVAVTDTQYF. The chain employs TRBV11-2 and TRBJ2-3; D not resolved. The CDR3 runs to 14 residues. Germline assignment: CDR1 SGHAT and CDR2 FQNNGV. Trimming took 1 base from V and 3 from J, leaving 8 bases between them.

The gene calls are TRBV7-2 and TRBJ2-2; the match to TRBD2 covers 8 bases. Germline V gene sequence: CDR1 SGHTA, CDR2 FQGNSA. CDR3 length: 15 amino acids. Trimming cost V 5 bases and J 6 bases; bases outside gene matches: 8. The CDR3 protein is CASSLTTSAAGELFF. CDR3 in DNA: TGTGCCAGCAGCCTAACGACTAGCGCGGCCGGGGAGCTGTTTTTT.

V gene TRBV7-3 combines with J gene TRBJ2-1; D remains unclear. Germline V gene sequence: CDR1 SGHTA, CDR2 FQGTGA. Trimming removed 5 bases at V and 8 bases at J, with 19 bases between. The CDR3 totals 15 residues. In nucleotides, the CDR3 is TGTGCCAGCAGCCGCTTTGGGGTCTTAGAGGATGAGCAGTTCTTC. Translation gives CASSRFGVLEDEQFF.

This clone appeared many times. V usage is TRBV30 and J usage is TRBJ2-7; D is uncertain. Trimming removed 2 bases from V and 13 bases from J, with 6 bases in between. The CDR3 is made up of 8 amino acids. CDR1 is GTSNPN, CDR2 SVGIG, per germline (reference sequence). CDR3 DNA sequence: TGTGCCTGGAGTCTCGCCTACTTC. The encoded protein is CAWSLAYF. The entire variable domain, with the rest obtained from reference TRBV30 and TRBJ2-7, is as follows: SQTIHQWPATLVQPVGSPLSLECTVEGTSNPNLYWYRQAAGRGLQLLFYSVGIGQISSEVPQNLSASRPQDRQFILSSKKLLLSDSGFYLCAWSLAYFGPGTRLTVT.

The CDR3 is CASSVPGALGGETQYF. CDR3 DNA sequence: TGTGCCAGCAGCGTCCCCGGGGCCCTGGGGGGAGAGACCCAGTACTTC. This chain connects TRBV5-6 to TRBJ2-5; maybe TRBD2 (6 bases). CDR1 and CDR2 (germline): SGHDT, YYEEEE. Trimming cost V 4 bases and J 4 bases, with 20 bases left between them. The CDR3 has 16 amino acids.

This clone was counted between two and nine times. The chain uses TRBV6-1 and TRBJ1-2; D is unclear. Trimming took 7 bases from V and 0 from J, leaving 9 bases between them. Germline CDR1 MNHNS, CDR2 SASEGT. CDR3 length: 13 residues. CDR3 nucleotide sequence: TGTGCCAGCAACCCCCGGACTAACTATGGCTACACCTTC. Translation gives CASNPRTNYGYTF.

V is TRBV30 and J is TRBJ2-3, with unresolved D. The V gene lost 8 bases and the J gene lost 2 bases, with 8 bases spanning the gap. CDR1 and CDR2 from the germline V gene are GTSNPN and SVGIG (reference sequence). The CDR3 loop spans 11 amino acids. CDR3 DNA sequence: TGTGCCGCGGATACCACAGATACGCAGTATTTT. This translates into CAADTTDTQYF.

The CDR3 is CASSSRQGTEAFF. The CDR3 nucleotides read TGTGCCAGCAGCTCCCGACAGGGAACTGAAGCTTTCTTT. The chain couples TRBV7-2 to TRBJ1-1; 7 bases match TRBD1. J gave up 5 bases and V 4 bases, and 4 bases lay outside the gene matches. Germline V gives CDR1 SGHTA, CDR2 FQGNSA. This CDR3 region has 13 residues.

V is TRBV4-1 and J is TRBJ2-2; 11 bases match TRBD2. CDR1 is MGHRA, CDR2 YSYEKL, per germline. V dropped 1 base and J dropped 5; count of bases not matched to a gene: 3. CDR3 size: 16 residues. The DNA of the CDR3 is TGCGCCAGCAGCCAAGTATCTAGCGGGAGGACCGGGGAGCTGTTTTTT. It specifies CASSQVSSGRTGELFF.